This T cell receptor beta chain was identified during a study of T cell repertoires in cytomegalovirus infection. General study findings and limits: The ex vivo response was dominated by HLA-C-restricted CMV-specific TCR beta clonotypes.

CDR3 length: 14 residues. Germline values: CDR1 SNHLY, CDR2 FYNNEI. V was shortened by 0 bases and J by 5 bases, with 8 bases between the two germline ends. TCRdb reprocessed the reads via MiXCR and lists one record per CDR3 protein. The repertoire holds fewer than 650,000 distinct CDR3 sequences, with just under 40% as singletons. With regard to this clonotype: The antigen is undetermined.

The V gene is TRBV2, the J gene TRBJ1-3; the D is unclear. This receptor was taken from a human donor in good health (CMV status not recorded). Some clones in this sample may be carry-over from other donors' samples. This sample comprised cultured PBMCs, obtained from culture after CMV antigen stimulation. CDR3 region: CASSEALSRNTIYF. CDR3 nucleotide sequence: TGTGCCAGCAGTGAAGCCCTGAGCAGAAACACCATATATTTT.